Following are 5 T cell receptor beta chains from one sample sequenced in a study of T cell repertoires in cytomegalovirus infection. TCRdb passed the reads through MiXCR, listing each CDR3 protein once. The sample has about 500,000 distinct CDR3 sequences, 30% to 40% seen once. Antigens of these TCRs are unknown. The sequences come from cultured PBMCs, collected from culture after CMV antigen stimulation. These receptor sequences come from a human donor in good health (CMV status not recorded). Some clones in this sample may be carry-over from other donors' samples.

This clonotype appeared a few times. The CDR3 is CASSRIARGELFF. In DNA form, the CDR3 reads TGTGCCAGCAGCCGGATCGCCCGCGGGGAGCTGTTTTTT. The rearrangement links TRBV7-2 to TRBJ2-2; D unclear. This CDR3 is built from 13 residues. V was trimmed by 5 bases and J by 7 bases, leaving 11 bases between them. CDR1 SGHTA and CDR2 FQGNSA come from the germline V gene. Together with reference TRBV7-2 and TRBJ2-2, the CDR3 gives the full variable domain: GAGVSQSPSNKVTEKGKDVELRCDPISGHTALYWYRQSLGQGLEFLIYFQGNSAPDKSGLPSDRFSAERTGGSVSTLTIQRTQQEDSAVYLCASSRIARGELFFGEGSRLTVL.

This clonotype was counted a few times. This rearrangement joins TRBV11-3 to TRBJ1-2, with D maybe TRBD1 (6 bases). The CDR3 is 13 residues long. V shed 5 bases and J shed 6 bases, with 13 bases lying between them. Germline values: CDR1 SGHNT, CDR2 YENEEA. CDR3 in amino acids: CASSPQTGNGYTF. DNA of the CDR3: TGTGCCAGCAGCCCGCAGACAGGAAATGGCTACACCTTC.

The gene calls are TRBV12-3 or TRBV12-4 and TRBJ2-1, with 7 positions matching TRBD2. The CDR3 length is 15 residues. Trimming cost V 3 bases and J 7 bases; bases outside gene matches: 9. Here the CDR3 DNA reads TGTGCCAGCAGTTTTTTTGGGGGGAGGGAGAATGAGCAGTTCTTC. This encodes CASSFFGGRENEQFF.

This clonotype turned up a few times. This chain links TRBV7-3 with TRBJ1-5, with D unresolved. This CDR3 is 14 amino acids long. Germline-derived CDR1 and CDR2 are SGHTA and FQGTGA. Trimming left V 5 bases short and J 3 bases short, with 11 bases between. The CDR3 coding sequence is TGTGCCAGCAGCCCCGGCGCAAACAATCAGCCCCAGCATTTT. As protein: CASSPGANNQPQHF.

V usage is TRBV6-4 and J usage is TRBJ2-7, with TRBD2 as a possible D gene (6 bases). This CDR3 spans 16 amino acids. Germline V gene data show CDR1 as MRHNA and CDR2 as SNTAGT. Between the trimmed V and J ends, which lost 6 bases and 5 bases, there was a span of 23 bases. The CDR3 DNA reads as TGTGCCAGCAGCGGGGCGGGACTGGGGGTAGCCGACGAGCAGTACTTC. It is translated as CASSGAGLGVADEQYF.